This T cell receptor (beta chain) appears in the sequencing data of a study of T cells in Graves' hyperthyroidism and ophthalmopathy. Study information: Initial diagnosis, before any treatment, was when peripheral blood was collected.

Amplified TCR beta CDR3 regions came from RNA transcripts. RT-PCR in the first round (using the HTBI primer set) targeted the TCR CDR3. MiXCR was run by TCRdb on the multiplex PCR reads, yielding one entry per CDR3 protein. This sample has 600,000 to 850,000 distinct CDR3 sequences, with around 20% found just once. Aged 18 to 65, the patients had hyperthyroidism that was newly diagnosed and had lasted under 2 months. Patients showing uncontrolled infection, other autoimmune disease, pregnancy or lactation were ineligible. Clinicians diagnosed patients from clinical symptoms, serum thyroxine and TRAb, thyroid ultrasound and orbital computed tomography. The V gene's germline CDR1 is SGHAT and CDR2 FQNNGV. The CDR3 is made up of 13 amino acids. The V gene lost 3 bases and the J gene lost 4 bases, with 9 bases spanning the gap. This clonotype was detected ten times or more.

The receptor was isolated from a woman aged 50 to 60 with Graves' hyperthyroidism that later progressed to Graves' ophthalmopathy. Sequencing input: blood. V and J are TRBV11-2 and TRBJ1-1; unclear D gene. As DNA, the CDR3 is TGTGCCAGCAGCTTGGAACGAGGCACTGAAGCTTTCTTT. It specifies CASSLERGTEAFF.